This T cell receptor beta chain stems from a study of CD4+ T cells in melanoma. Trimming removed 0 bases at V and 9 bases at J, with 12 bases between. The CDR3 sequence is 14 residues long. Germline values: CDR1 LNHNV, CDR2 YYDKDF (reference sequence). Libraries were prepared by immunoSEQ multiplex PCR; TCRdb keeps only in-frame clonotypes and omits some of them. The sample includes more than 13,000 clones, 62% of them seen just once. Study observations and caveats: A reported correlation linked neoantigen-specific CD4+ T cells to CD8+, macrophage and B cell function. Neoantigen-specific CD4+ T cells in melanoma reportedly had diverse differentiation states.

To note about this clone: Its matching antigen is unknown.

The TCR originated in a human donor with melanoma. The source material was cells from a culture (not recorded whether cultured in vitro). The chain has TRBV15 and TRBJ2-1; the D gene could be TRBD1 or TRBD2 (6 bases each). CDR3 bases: TGTGCCACCAGCAGAGATCTGGGGGGCCTTGAGCAGTTCTTC. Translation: CATSRDLGGLEQFF.